These 22 T cell receptor beta chains originate from one sample sequenced in a study of OX40 agonist ivuxolimab in advanced cancers. The repertoire was sequenced with immunoSEQ multiplex PCR; TCRdb's copy has only in-frame clones and lacks some. This sample has around 100,000 clones, with roughly nine tenths found just once. Material: CD4+ or CD8+ T cells sorted from blood, obtained in a trial of the OX40 agonist ivuxolimab. All receptors come from an adult with an advanced solid tumor such as melanoma, head and neck, liver or kidney cancer.

This clone was counted a few times. J is TRBJ2-2 and V is TRBV19; D may be TRBD1 (5 bases). The CDR3 extends over 15 amino acids. The V end was cut by 3 bases, the J end by 3 bases, with 11 bases between. Germline V CDR1 and CDR2: LNHDA, SQIVND (reference sequence). The CDR3 DNA sequence: TGTGCCAGTAGTATTGCAGGGCGGCACACCGGGGAGCTGTTTTTT. It yields the protein CASSIAGRHTGELFF.

V is TRBV7-9 and J is TRBJ2-1; 9 positions match TRBD1. The CDR3 has 14 amino acids. V was clipped by 3 bases and J by 3 bases; unmatched bases: 0. Looked up from germline, CDR1 is SEHNR and CDR2 is FQNEAQ (reference sequence). This chain's CDR3 is CASSLGQGYNEQFF. The DNA for the CDR3 is TGTGCCAGCAGCTTGGGACAGGGCTACAATGAGCAGTTCTTC.

The V and J genes are TRBV5-1 and TRBJ1-4; D may be TRBD1 (6 bases). Germline V gene sequence: CDR1 SGHRS, CDR2 YFSETQ. Trimming took 3 bases from V and 8 from J, leaving 14 bases between them. The CDR3 consists of 14 residues. The chain's CDR3 is CASSSGGFGEKLFF. The CDR3 coding sequence is TGCGCCAGCAGCTCCGGGGGCTTTGGCGAAAAACTGTTTTTT.

The chain couples TRBV4-1 to TRBJ2-7; perhaps D is TRBD1 or TRBD2 (6 bases each). The CDR3 contains 15 residues. Trimming pared 4 bases from V and 4 bases from J, leaving 17 bases between. Per the germline V gene, CDR1 is MGHRA and CDR2 is YSYEKL. The CDR3 region is CASSPSTGAFYEQYF. The CDR3 DNA is TGCGCCAGCAGCCCGTCGACGGGGGCCTTTTACGAGCAGTACTTC.

The V and J genes are TRBV14 and TRBJ1-1; possible D gene TRBD1, 5 bases. The CDR3 extends over 14 amino acids. Germline CDR1 SGHDN, CDR2 FVKESK. With 4 bases removed from V and 3 bases from J, the gap between germline ends came to 12 bases. The CDR3 loop reads CASSPAGGYTEAFF. CDR3 DNA sequence: TGTGCCAGCAGCCCGGCCGGGGGGTACACTGAAGCTTTCTTT.

For this clone: Other nucleotide sequences in the sample specify the same CDR3. The genes are TRBV21-1 and TRBJ1-5. TRBV21-1 is a documented pseudogene. CDR3 length: 13 residues. CDR3: CASSKAGSQPQHF. Written as DNA, the CDR3 is TGTGCCAGCAGCAAAGCCGGGAGTCAGCCCCAGCACTTT.

Only one count was recorded for this clone. This sequence joins TRBV4-2 and TRBJ2-2, with 9 bases fitting TRBD2. The V gene end was trimmed by 4 bases and the J gene end by 4 bases; junction bases not matched to a gene: 4. This CDR3 comprises 15 residues. CDR1 and CDR2 from the germline V gene are LGHNA and YNFKEQ. CDR3 sequence reads: CASSPGTSFTGELFF. In nucleotides, the CDR3 is TGTGCCAGCAGCCCCGGGACTAGCTTCACCGGGGAGCTGTTTTTT.

The CDR3 nucleotides read TGTGCCAGTAGACTGGGACAGAGAAAAGTCATGAACACTGAAGCTTTCTTT. It encodes CASRLGQRKVMNTEAFF. The chain joins TRBV19 to TRBJ1-1; 7 bases agree with TRBD1. The length of the CDR3 is 17 residues. CDR1 LNHDA and CDR2 SQIVND come from the germline V gene (reference sequence). With V trimmed by 6 bases and J by 0 bases, 13 bases remained unmatched.

The CDR3 DNA reads TGTGCCAGCTCACCCGAACAGGGGGCTGGAAACACCATATATTTT. Residues: CASSPEQGAGNTIYF. J is TRBJ1-3 and V is TRBV18, with 8 bases fitting TRBD1. The CDR3 totals 15 residues. Germline V CDR1 and CDR2: KGHSH, LQKENI. J gave up 2 bases and V 3 bases, and 3 bases lay outside the gene matches.

This clone was seen once. V and J are TRBV7-8 and TRBJ1-3; D might be TRBD1 (5 bases). Germline-derived CDR1 and CDR2 are SGHVS and FQNEAQ. This CDR3 comprises 13 residues. V was trimmed by 0 bases and J by 8 bases, leaving 8 bases between them. This CDR3 is CASSLAGVHTIYF. CDR3 nucleotides: TGTGCCAGCAGCTTAGCGGGGGTTCACACCATATATTTT.

The chain carries TRBV5-5 and TRBJ1-1; 7 positions match TRBD1. J gave up 6 bases and V 4 bases, and 21 bases lay outside the gene matches. Germline-derived CDR1 and CDR2 are SGHKS and YYEKEE (reference sequence). This CDR3 comprises 18 residues. CDR3 coding DNA: TGTGCCAGCAGCCACCGGCGGCTGGGAAACAGGGGATACGCTGAAGCTTTCTTT. Translation gives CASSHRRLGNRGYAEAFF.

The rearrangement joins TRBV7-8 to TRBJ2-1; TRBD2 aligns across 13 bases. CDR3 length: 16 residues. The ends lost 4 bases at V and 8 bases at J; junction bases unmatched: 8. Looked up from germline, CDR1 is SGHVS and CDR2 is FQNEAQ. The CDR3 loop is CASSSGTSGKVDEQFF. In DNA, the CDR3 is TGTGCCAGCAGCTCTGGGACTAGCGGGAAGGTCGATGAGCAGTTCTTC.

The chain combines TRBV29-1 with TRBJ2-7, with TRBD1 identical over 7 bases. Looked up from germline, CDR1 is SQVTM and CDR2 is ANQGSEA. CDR3 length: 14 amino acids. Trimming cost V 3 bases and J 3 bases; bases outside gene matches: 8. CDR3 region: CSVDRGGSIYEQYF. The CDR3 bases are TGCAGCGTTGACCGAGGGGGCTCCATCTACGAGCAGTACTTC.

This clone appeared once. The V call is TRBV9, the J call TRBJ2-2; the match to TRBD1 covers 9 bases. Germline V gene lookup returns CDR1 SGDLS and CDR2 YYNGEE. V trimming: 4 bases; J trimming: 5 bases; junction bases outside the gene matches: 9. CDR3 length: 16 residues. As DNA, the CDR3 is TGTGCCAGCAGCTCAAACAGGGGGCTGCGGACCGGGGAGCTGTTTTTT. Protein product: CASSSNRGLRTGELFF.

The V call is TRBV19, the J call TRBJ1-5; D not certain. CDR3 length: 15 amino acids. V lost 8 bases and J 1 base, leaving 15 bases between the germline ends. Germline lookup yields CDR1 LNHDA and CDR2 SQIVND (reference sequence). The DNA for the CDR3 is TGTGCCAGTGTGGATGGGGATACGAGCAATCAGCCCCAGCATTTT. Its translation is CASVDGDTSNQPQHF.

This clone appeared many times. This chain joins TRBV6-6 and TRBJ2-7; the D gene is possibly TRBD2 (7 bases). Trimming took off 7 bases at V and 2 bases at J, with 18 bases between the two ends. The CDR3 consists of 15 residues. Per the germline V gene, CDR1 is MNHNY and CDR2 is SVGAGI (reference sequence). CDR3 amino acids: CASTPGEAGTYEQYF. DNA for the CDR3: TGTGCCAGCACCCCAGGGGAAGCGGGAACCTACGAGCAGTACTTC.

This clone appeared a few times. V and J are TRBV6-5 and TRBJ2-7; TRBD2 might be the D (5 bases). V was clipped by 0 bases and J by 2 bases, with 11 bases between them. The CDR3 is 15 residues long. The germline CDR1 and CDR2 sequences are MNHEY and SVGAGI. The CDR3 loop is CASSYSRDFTYEQYF. The CDR3 DNA follows: TGTGCCAGCAGTTACTCGAGGGATTTCACCTACGAGCAGTACTTC.

V and J are TRBV7-9 and TRBJ2-3, with 10 bases lining up with TRBD1. J lost 6 bases, V lost 3 bases, and 6 bases had no gene match. Germline-derived CDR1 and CDR2 are SEHNR and FQNEAQ (reference sequence). The CDR3 length is 15 residues. The CDR3 DNA is TGTGCCAGCAGCTTCTCGGACAGGGGGATTGATACGCAGTATTTT. Its translation is CASSFSDRGIDTQYF.

The genes are TRBV7-6 and TRBJ2-1; D is possibly TRBD1 or TRBD2 (5 bases each). Germline assignment: CDR1 SGHVS and CDR2 FNYEAQ. Trimming removed 5 bases from V and 7 bases from J, with 18 bases in between. The CDR3 is made up of 15 amino acids. The CDR3 DNA follows: TGTGCCAGCAGCCTTGGGACGGGGTATGGGAATGAGCAGTTCTTC. This codes for CASSLGTGYGNEQFF. The variable domain in full, completed from reference TRBV7-6 and TRBJ2-1, reads GAGVSQSPRYKVTKRGQDVALRCDPISGHVSLYWYRQALGQGPEFLTYFNYEAQQDKSGLPNDRFSAERPEGSISTLTIQRTEQRDSAMYRCASSLGTGYGNEQFFGPGTRLTVL.

This clone appeared once. This chain links TRBV11-3 with TRBJ2-2, with TRBD2 identical over 14 bases. Losses at the gene ends were 4 bases for V and 6 bases for J; bases not matched to a gene: 4. The germline V gene encodes CDR1 SGHNT and CDR2 YENEEA. The CDR3 is 16 residues long. The CDR3 DNA reads as TGTGCCAGCAGCTCCGGGACTAGCGGGGGAGCCGGGGAGCTGTTTTTT. This sequence encodes CASSSGTSGGAGELFF. The full variable domain, rest sourced from reference TRBV11-3 and TRBJ2-2, is EAGVVQSPRYKIIEKKQPVAFWCNPISGHNTLYWYLQNLGQGPELLIRYENEEAVDDSQLPKDRFSAERLKGVDSTLKIQPAELGDSAVYLCASSSGTSGGAGELFFGEGSRLTVL.

This chain uses TRBV5-5 with TRBJ1-4; possible D gene TRBD1, 5 bases. The CDR3 runs to 13 residues. Germline CDR1 SGHKS, CDR2 YYEKEE (reference sequence). Trimming removed 5 bases from V and 3 bases from J, with 8 bases in between. CDR3 sequence (DNA): TGTGCCAGCAGGGGGGAGCCTAATGAAAAACTGTTTTTT. This codes for CASRGEPNEKLFF. Drawing the rest from reference TRBV5-5 and TRBJ1-4, the complete variable domain is DAGVTQSPTHLIKTRGQQVTLRCSPISGHKSVSWYQQVLGQGPQFIFQYYEKEERGRGNFPDRFSARQFPNYSSELNVNALLLGDSALYLCASRGEPNEKLFFGSGTQLSVL.

This chain joins TRBV7-2 and TRBJ2-1, with D perhaps matching TRBD2 (5 bases). The germline V gene has CDR1 SGHTA and CDR2 FQGNSA. Trimming took 5 bases from V and 3 from J, leaving 11 bases between them. The CDR3 runs to 14 residues. The CDR3 DNA reads as TGTGCCAGCAGCCCGTCCAGCGGCTACAATGAGCAGTTCTTC. This translates into CASSPSSGYNEQFF.